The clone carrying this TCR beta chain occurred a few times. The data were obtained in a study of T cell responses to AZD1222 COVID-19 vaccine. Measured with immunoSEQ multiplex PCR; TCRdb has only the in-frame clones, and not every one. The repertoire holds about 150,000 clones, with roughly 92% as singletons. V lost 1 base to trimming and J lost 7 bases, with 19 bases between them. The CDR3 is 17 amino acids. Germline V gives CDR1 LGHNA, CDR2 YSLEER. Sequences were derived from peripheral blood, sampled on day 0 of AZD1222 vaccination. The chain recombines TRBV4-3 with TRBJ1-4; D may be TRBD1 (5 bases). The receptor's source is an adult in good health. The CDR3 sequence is CASSQGTSGDGIEKLFF. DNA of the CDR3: TGCGCCAGCAGCCAAGGTACCTCGGGGGATGGAATTGAAAAACTGTTTTTT.